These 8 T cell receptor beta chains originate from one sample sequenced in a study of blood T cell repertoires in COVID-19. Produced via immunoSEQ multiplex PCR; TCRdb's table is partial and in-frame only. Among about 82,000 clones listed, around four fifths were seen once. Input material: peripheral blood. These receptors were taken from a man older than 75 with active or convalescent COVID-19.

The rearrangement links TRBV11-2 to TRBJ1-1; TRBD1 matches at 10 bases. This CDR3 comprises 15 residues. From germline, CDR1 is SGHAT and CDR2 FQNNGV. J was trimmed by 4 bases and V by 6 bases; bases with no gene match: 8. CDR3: CASRPLRDRGTEAFF. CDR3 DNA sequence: TGTGCCAGCAGACCCCTCCGGGACAGGGGCACTGAAGCTTTCTTT. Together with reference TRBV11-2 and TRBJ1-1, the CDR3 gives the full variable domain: EAGVAQSPRYKIIEKRQSVAFWCNPISGHATLYWYQQILGQGPKLLIQFQNNGVVDDSQLPKDRFSAERLKGVDSTLKIQPAKLEDSAVYLCASRPLRDRGTEAFFGQGTRLTVV.

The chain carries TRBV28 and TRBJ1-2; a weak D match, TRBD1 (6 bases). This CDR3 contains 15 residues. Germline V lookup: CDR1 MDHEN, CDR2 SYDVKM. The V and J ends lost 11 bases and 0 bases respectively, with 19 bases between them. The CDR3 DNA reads TGTGCCTCCGGGGCAGGGGTCGCTTCTAACTATGGCTACACCTTC. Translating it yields CASGAGVASNYGYTF.

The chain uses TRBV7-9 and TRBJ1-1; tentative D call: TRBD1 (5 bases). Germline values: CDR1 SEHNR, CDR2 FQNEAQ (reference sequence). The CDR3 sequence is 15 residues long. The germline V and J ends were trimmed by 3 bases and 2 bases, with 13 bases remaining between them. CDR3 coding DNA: TGTGCCAGCAGCTTGTCCGGGACTTTAAACACTGAAGCTTTCTTT. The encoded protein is CASSLSGTLNTEAFF.

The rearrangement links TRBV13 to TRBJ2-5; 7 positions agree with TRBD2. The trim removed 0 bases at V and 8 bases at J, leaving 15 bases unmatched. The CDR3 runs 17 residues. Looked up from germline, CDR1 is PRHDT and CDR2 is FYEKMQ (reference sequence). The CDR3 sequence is CASSLGGTGDYPGTQYF. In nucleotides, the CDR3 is TGTGCCAGCAGCTTAGGAGGTACTGGGGACTACCCAGGAACCCAGTACTTC.

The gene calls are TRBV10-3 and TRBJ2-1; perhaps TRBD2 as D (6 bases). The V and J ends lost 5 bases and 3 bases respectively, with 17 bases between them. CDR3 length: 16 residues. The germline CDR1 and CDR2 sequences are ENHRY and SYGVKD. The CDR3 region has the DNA TGTGCCATCAGTCCGGGGATAGCGGAGGTCTACAATGAGCAGTTCTTC. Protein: CAISPGIAEVYNEQFF.

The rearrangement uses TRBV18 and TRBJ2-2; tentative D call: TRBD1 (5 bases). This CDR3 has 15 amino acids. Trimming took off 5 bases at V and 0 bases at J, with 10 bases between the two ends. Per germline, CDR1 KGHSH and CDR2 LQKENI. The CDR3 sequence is CASSTDTANTGELFF. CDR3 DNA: TGTGCCAGCTCAACGGACACAGCGAACACCGGGGAGCTGTTTTTT.

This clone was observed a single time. CDR3 protein: CASSLAIGQNYGYTF. CDR3 DNA sequence: TGTGCCAGCAGCTTAGCCATCGGACAGAACTATGGCTACACCTTC. J is TRBJ1-2 and V is TRBV11-2, with D possibly being TRBD1 (6 bases). There are 15 residues in the CDR3. Per the germline V gene, CDR1 is SGHAT and CDR2 is FQNNGV. Trimming removed 1 base from V and 2 bases from J, with 11 bases in between. The full variable domain, completed using reference TRBV11-2 and TRBJ1-2, is EAGVAQSPRYKIIEKRQSVAFWCNPISGHATLYWYQQILGQGPKLLIQFQNNGVVDDSQLPKDRFSAERLKGVDSTLKIQPAKLEDSAVYLCASSLAIGQNYGYTFGSGTRLTVV.

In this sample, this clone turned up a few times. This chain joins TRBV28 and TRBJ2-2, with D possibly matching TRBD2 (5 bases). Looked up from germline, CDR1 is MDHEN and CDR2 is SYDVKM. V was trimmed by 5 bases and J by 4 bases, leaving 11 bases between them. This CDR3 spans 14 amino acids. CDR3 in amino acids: CASSATSATGELFF. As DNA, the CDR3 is TGTGCCAGCAGTGCAACTAGTGCCACCGGGGAGCTGTTTTTT.